Presented here are 14 T cell receptor beta chains from one specimen sequenced in a study of cytomegalovirus exposure and HLA in healthy donors. The PCR ran on 60 Vbeta and 13 Jbeta primers. Libraries were prepared by immunoSEQ multiplex PCR; TCRdb keeps only in-frame clonotypes and omits some of them. The sample includes 30,000 to 45,000 clones, around 86% of them seen just once. The sample taken for sequencing was PBMCs. Every receptor here comes from a woman in her forties in good health and CMV-seropositive.

The chain recombines TRBV10-2 with TRBJ1-5, with 7 bases matching TRBD1. Trimming removed 2 bases from V and 1 base from J; junction bases left unmatched: 8. The length of the CDR3 is 17 residues. CDR1 is WSHSY, CDR2 SAAADI, per germline. In DNA form, the CDR3 reads TGCGCCAGCAGTGAGAGACAGGGCACGAGGAGCAATCAGCCCCAGCATTTT. It codes for CASSERQGTRSNQPQHF.

The chain joins TRBV19 to TRBJ1-1, with 9 bases that match TRBD1. This CDR3 region has 15 residues. Germline V gene lookup returns CDR1 LNHDA and CDR2 SQIVND (reference sequence). The junction had 8 bases not matched to a gene; V was cut back by 5 bases and J by 4 bases. The chain's CDR3 is CASSEYRGRITEAFF. CDR3 DNA sequence: TGTGCCAGTAGTGAATACAGGGGGCGGATCACTGAAGCTTTCTTT.

Written as DNA, the CDR3 is TGTGCCAGCACCCCGACTAGCGGGGGGATTGAGCAGTTCTTC. Translation: CASTPTSGGIEQFF. The chain joins TRBV7-2 to TRBJ2-1, with 13 positions matching TRBD2. V shed 7 bases, J shed 9 bases, and the junction held 6 bases outside the gene matches. There are 14 residues in the CDR3. Per germline, CDR1 SGHTA and CDR2 FQGNSA.

The chain combines TRBV4-3 with TRBJ2-5; perhaps TRBD2 as D (5 bases). V was clipped by 4 bases and J by 2 bases, with 11 bases between them. The CDR3 is made up of 14 amino acids. The germline gives CDR1 LGHNA, CDR2 YSLEER. In nucleotides, the CDR3 is TGCGCCAGCAGCCGATTAGCGTTTCAAGAGACCCAGTACTTC. Residues: CASSRLAFQETQYF.

This clone has more than one count but fewer than ten. The gene calls are TRBV7-2 and TRBJ1-5, with D possibly matching TRBD1 (5 bases). The CDR3 is made up of 15 amino acids. Germline assignment: CDR1 SGHTA and CDR2 FQGNSA. V was cut by 1 base and J by 8 bases, with 15 bases left in between. The CDR3 region is CASSLGWGGGEPQHF. CDR3 coding DNA: TGTGCCAGCAGCTTAGGATGGGGCGGTGGCGAGCCCCAGCATTTT.

V is TRBV5-3 and J is TRBJ1-3; no definite D call. TRBV5-3 is labeled an ORF, and its function is uncertain. CDR3 length: 11 residues. V was trimmed by 5 bases and J by 5 bases, leaving 5 bases between them. Here the CDR3 DNA reads TGTGCCAGAAGTTCAAGAAACACCATATATTTT. It specifies CARSSRNTIYF.

This clone was recorded once. The J gene is TRBJ1-4, the V gene TRBV7-2, with D possibly being TRBD1 (6 bases). Trimming took 1 base from V and 8 from J, leaving 14 bases between them. The CDR3 length is 15 residues. Germline V lookup: CDR1 SGHTA, CDR2 FQGNSA. The DNA for the CDR3 is TGTGCCAGCAGCTTAGAGGGGGGGCGGGGGGAAAAACTGTTTTTT. Amino acid sequence: CASSLEGGRGEKLFF.

A single count supports this clone. The chain joins TRBV25-1 to TRBJ2-3; 8 nucleotides line up with TRBD1. The germline V gene encodes CDR1 MGHDK and CDR2 SYGVNS. The CDR3 consists of 14 residues. V dropped 2 bases and J dropped 6; count of bases not matched to a gene: 4. Here the CDR3 DNA reads TGTGCCAGCAGTGAACGGGGACAGGTGGATACGCAGTATTTT. This codes for CASSERGQVDTQYF.

This chain joins TRBV27 and TRBJ1-5; tentative D call: TRBD1 (5 bases). V dropped 2 bases and J dropped 3 bases, with 8 bases sitting between them. Germline CDR1 and CDR2: MNHEY and SMNVEV (reference sequence). The CDR3 is 14 residues long. The CDR3 DNA is TGTGCCAGCAGTTTACGGGGGTCCAATCAGCCCCAGCATTTT. It yields the protein CASSLRGSNQPQHF.

The chain employs TRBV19 and TRBJ1-6; a possible D gene is TRBD1 (5 bases). Germline V gene data show CDR1 as LNHDA and CDR2 as SQIVND (reference sequence). Deletions cut 7 bases from V and 4 bases from J, with 17 bases between. The CDR3 is 16 residues long. CDR3 amino acids: CASTGGGYGYNSPLHF. CDR3 sequence (DNA): TGTGCCAGTACGGGGGGTGGCTACGGATATAATTCACCCCTCCACTTT.

The chain has TRBV28 and TRBJ1-2, with 10 bases identical to TRBD1. This CDR3 is built from 17 residues. The germline CDR1 and CDR2 sequences are MDHEN and SYDVKM. J lost 3 bases, V lost 5 bases, and 12 bases had no gene match. The CDR3 region is CASSPPFGQGEYYGYTF. The CDR3 bases are TGTGCCAGCAGTCCACCCTTCGGACAGGGGGAATACTATGGCTACACCTTC.

J is TRBJ1-1 and V is TRBV5-1; possibly TRBD1 for D (5 bases). Trimming pared 4 bases from V and 1 base from J, leaving 8 bases between. CDR1 SGHRS and CDR2 YFSETQ come from the germline V gene. The CDR3 runs 13 residues. CDR3 region: CASSLQENTEAFF. Written as DNA, the CDR3 is TGCGCCAGCAGCCTACAGGAGAACACTGAAGCTTTCTTT.

The J gene is TRBJ1-5, the V gene TRBV4-3; D unresolved. The V gene lost 0 bases and the J gene lost 0 bases, with 9 bases spanning the gap. The germline CDR1 and CDR2 sequences are LGHNA and YSLEER. There are 16 residues in the CDR3. The CDR3 reads CASSQEAGHSNQPQHF. The CDR3 coding sequence is TGCGCCAGCAGCCAAGAAGCGGGCCATAGCAATCAGCCCCAGCATTTT.

V and J are TRBV6-5 and TRBJ2-5; TRBD2 is a possible D gene (5 bases). The germline CDR1 and CDR2 sequences are MNHEY and SVGAGI. This CDR3 contains 13 residues. The ends were cut back, 7 bases at V and 5 bases at J, with 14 bases in the middle. This CDR3 reads CASTGNGVETQYF. CDR3 DNA sequence: TGTGCCAGCACCGGGAACGGGGTGGAGACCCAGTACTTC.